This TCR beta chain stems from a study of T-cell memory formation after mild COVID-19. Regarding the study as a whole: CD4+ contracting clones were found mainly in CM and EM, and CD8+ ones in EMRA. Balance between CD4 and CD8 was seen in clones contracting day 15 to 85, and a CD4+ lean was seen in later expanders. Some SARS-CoV-2-responding clones were already detected in memory before infection.

This clonotype has a handful of counts. What it recognizes is unknown. UMIs and sample barcodes were carried by the TCR alpha and TCR beta cDNA libraries that 5'RACE produced using constant-segment primers. TCRdb ran MiXCR on the 5' RACE reads and lists one entry per CDR3 protein. The profile covers 260,000 or so distinct CDR3 sequences, with over 15% appearing a single time and roughly 21% taken by the ten largest. Sequenced material: PBMCs or a T cell subset sorted from them (not recorded which). The TCR comes from a man aged 18 to 30 who had mild COVID-19 (a few samples of this study predate the infection). Cell type and time point are not known.

The chain's CDR3 is CASSGRRRAEAFF. The DNA for the CDR3 is TGTGCCAGCAGCGGACGACGGAGGGCTGAAGCTTTCTTT. This chain uses TRBV7-9 with TRBJ1-1; the D is unclear. The CDR3 is 13 amino acids. CDR1 is SEHNR, CDR2 FQNEAQ, per germline (reference sequence). Trimming took 5 bases from V and 6 from J, leaving 13 bases between them.